This passage covers 5 T cell receptor beta chains from one sample sequenced in a study of low-dose radiotherapy and immunotherapy resistance in tumors. Time point reported: before trial treatment. For amplifying TCRs, the PCR ran for approximately 21 cycles with Phusion, which was used together with a constant-region primer and the adapter on the V primers. Each CDR3 protein gets one entry after TCRdb re-called the reads with MiXCR. The top ten clones hold about 6.2% of a sample with about 46,000 distinct CDR3 sequences, 12% of them seen once. The sequencing used PBMCs, collected before treatment. These receptors all come from a female donor with ovarian cancer.

This clonotype showed up many times. This chain links TRBV12-3 or TRBV12-4 with TRBJ1-1, with 8 bases identical to TRBD1. This CDR3 is built from 15 residues. V gave up 2 bases and J gave up 4 bases; unmatched junction bases: 6. CDR3 protein: CASSLTGGTGTEAFF. CDR3 bases: TGTGCCAGCAGTTTAACAGGGGGGACGGGCACTGAAGCTTTCTTT.

This clonotype was found many times. This chain links TRBV2 with TRBJ1-1; 9 bases agree with TRBD1. Germline values: CDR1 SNHLY, CDR2 FYNNEI. CDR3 length equals 16 residues. J gave up 0 bases and V 0 bases, and 2 bases lay outside the gene matches. CDR3: CASSEAGTGLNTEAFF. CDR3 nucleotides: TGTGCCAGCAGTGAAGCCGGGACAGGGCTGAACACTGAAGCTTTCTTT.

The J gene is TRBJ1-5, the V gene TRBV27; the D gene is possibly TRBD1 (5 bases). The ends were cut back, 3 bases at V and 0 bases at J, with 9 bases in the middle. CDR1 is MNHEY, CDR2 SMNVEV, per germline (reference sequence). This CDR3 spans 15 amino acids. The CDR3 DNA reads TGTGCCAGCAGTTTTGGGGCAAATAGCAATCAGCCCCAGCATTTT. Translating gives CASSFGANSNQPQHF.

Ten or more counts support this clonotype. This rearrangement joins TRBV28 to TRBJ2-1; a possible D gene is TRBD2 (6 bases). Germline loops: CDR1 MDHEN, CDR2 SYDVKM. Trimming removed 3 bases from V and 8 bases from J, with 17 bases in between. There are 15 residues in the CDR3. CDR3 region: CASSFQAGPADEQFF. The CDR3 DNA reads as TGTGCCAGCAGTTTTCAAGCGGGCCCAGCGGATGAGCAGTTCTTC.

This clonotype was counted a single time. V usage is TRBV6-2 or TRBV6-3 and J usage is TRBJ2-7; 14 nucleotides align to TRBD2. V dropped 5 bases and J dropped 2; count of bases not matched to a gene: 5. Germline V gene sequence: CDR1 MNHEY, CDR2 SVGEGT. The CDR3 extends over 16 amino acids. The CDR3 spells CASSQRGLAGAYEQYF. The DNA for the CDR3 is TGTGCCAGCAGTCAGAGGGGACTAGCGGGGGCCTACGAGCAGTACTTC.